This TCR beta chain was identified in a study of cytomegalovirus exposure and HLA in healthy donors. Study findings and constraints: Among TCR beta chains, those listed as cytomegalovirus-associated numbered around 180.

With regard to this clone: Its antigen is as yet unknown.

Some clones are missing from TCRdb's copy, which holds only in-frame ones; the method was immunoSEQ multiplex PCR. Among 60,000 to 90,000 clones listed, about 82% were seen once. The germline V gene has CDR1 WSHSY and CDR2 SAAADI. The V segment lost 4 bases and the J segment 7 bases; nucleotides outside the gene matches: 3. The CDR3 runs to 14 residues. The sample comprised PBMCs. The rearrangement uses TRBV10-2 and TRBJ2-1; 11 bases match TRBD2. The source is a man aged 25 to 40 in good health and CMV-seronegative. The CDR3 spells CASSALAGGNEQFF. The CDR3 DNA reads as TGCGCCAGCAGTGCTCTAGCGGGAGGAAATGAGCAGTTCTTC.